The 25 T cell receptor beta chains below come from one sample, sequenced in a study of control samples from healthy donors and cancer patients. The repertoire was sequenced with immunoSEQ multiplex PCR; TCRdb's copy has only in-frame clones and lacks some. Found here are roughly 130,000 clones, more than 85% of them singletons; the top ten hold roughly 8.7%. Sequencing was done on a sample of blood. Receptors were obtained from a man between 18 and 35 years old in good health.

The chain recombines TRBV25-1 with TRBJ1-1; possibly TRBD1 for D (5 bases). This CDR3 comprises 15 residues. The germline V and J ends were trimmed by 1 base and 1 base, with 10 bases remaining between them. Germline V lookup: CDR1 MGHDK, CDR2 SYGVNS. Here the CDR3 reads CASSEWRDGNTEAFF. In DNA form, the CDR3 reads TGTGCCAGCAGTGAATGGCGGGACGGGAACACTGAAGCTTTCTTT.

The chain uses TRBV4-1 and TRBJ1-1; TRBD1 might be the D (5 bases). V lost 3 bases, J lost 8 bases, and 19 bases lay in between. CDR3 length equals 15 residues. Germline CDR1 MGHRA, CDR2 YSYEKL. The CDR3 region has the DNA TGCGCCAGCAGCCAGACCGGGACCCGAGGTTGGGAAGCTTTCTTT. It specifies CASSQTGTRGWEAFF.

This sequence joins TRBV7-2 and TRBJ1-1, with 7 bases lining up with TRBD1. The CDR3 is 14 amino acids. CDR1 and CDR2 (germline): SGHTA, FQGNSA. Unmatched junction bases numbered 5, after V lost 1 base and J lost 6 bases. The CDR3 loop is CASSLVPGGSEAFF. The DNA for the CDR3 is TGTGCCAGCAGCTTAGTTCCAGGGGGATCTGAAGCTTTCTTT.

The gene calls are TRBV29-1 and TRBJ1-1, with a possible D match to TRBD1 (6 bases). The CDR3 loop spans 14 amino acids. Germline CDR1 and CDR2: SQVTM and ANQGSEA. Between the trimmed V and J ends, which lost 6 bases and 5 bases, there was a span of 19 bases. The CDR3 is CSVPPEQQGTEAFF. The CDR3, as DNA: TGCAGCGTGCCCCCTGAACAGCAGGGGACTGAAGCTTTCTTT. The full variable domain, in which reference TRBV29-1 and TRBJ1-1 provide the parts outside the CDR3, is SAVISQKPSRDICQRGTSLTIQCQVDSQVTMMFWYRQQPGQSLTLIATANQGSEATYESGFVIDKFPISRPNLTFSTLTVSNMSPEDSSIYLCSVPPEQQGTEAFFGQGTRLTVV.

V gene TRBV3-1 (or the pseudogene TRBV3-2) combines with J gene TRBJ2-3, with D possibly matching TRBD1 (5 bases). The CDR3 runs 14 residues. The V end lost 0 bases, the J end lost 9 bases, and 13 bases lay between the germline ends. Germline lookup yields CDR1 LGHDT and CDR2 YNNKEL (reference sequence). CDR3 nucleotides: TGTGCCAGCAGCCAAGACGCCTCACCAGGGACGCAGTATTTT. Residues: CASSQDASPGTQYF.

The rearrangement joins TRBV27 to TRBJ2-2; D is undetermined. This CDR3 is built from 12 residues. Germline V gene sequence: CDR1 MNHEY, CDR2 SMNVEV (reference sequence). Trimming removed 2 bases from V and 8 bases from J, with 6 bases in between. The CDR3 region has the DNA TGTGCCAGCAGTTTAGGTTGGGGGGAGCTGTTTTTT. It is translated as CASSLGWGELFF.

This rearrangement joins TRBV5-1 to TRBJ2-1, with TRBD2 matching over 12 bases. J gave up 4 bases and V 6 bases, and 14 bases lay outside the gene matches. Germline V gives CDR1 SGHRS, CDR2 YFSETQ. The CDR3 contains 18 residues. This chain's CDR3 is CASTRLAGAGVPYNEQFF. The CDR3 bases are TGCGCCAGCACCCGACTAGCGGGGGCCGGGGTACCATACAATGAGCAGTTCTTC. The whole variable domain, filled in from reference TRBV5-1 and TRBJ2-1, reads KAGVTQTPRYLIKTRGQQVTLSCSPISGHRSVSWYQQTPGQGLQFLFEYFSETQRNKGNFPGRFSGRQFSNSRSEMNVSTLELGDSALYLCASTRLAGAGVPYNEQFFGPGTRLTVL.

This clone is medium-sized within its sample. The chain links TRBV10-2 to TRBJ1-5; tentative D call: TRBD1 (5 bases). Germline assignment: CDR1 WSHSY and CDR2 SAAADI. V lost 6 bases and J lost 1, with 10 bases in between. CDR3 length equals 14 residues. The CDR3 bases are TGCGCCAGCAGAGACAGTCCAAGCAATCAGCCCCAGCATTTT. Protein: CASRDSPSNQPQHF.

This clone showed up just a few times. This rearrangement joins TRBV6-5 to TRBJ1-2, with 9 positions matching TRBD1. The CDR3 runs to 15 residues. Trimming cost V 3 bases and J 7 bases; bases outside gene matches: 9. In germline, CDR1 is MNHEY, CDR2 SVGAGI. The CDR3 bases are TGTGCCAGCAGTTATTCCCGGGACAGGGCTTCTGGCTACACCTTC. It is translated as CASSYSRDRASGYTF.

The V call is TRBV27, the J call TRBJ1-4; D is perhaps TRBD1 (5 bases). Germline V gene lookup returns CDR1 MNHEY and CDR2 SMNVEV (reference sequence). The CDR3 is 16 amino acids. Deletions cut 6 bases from V and 0 bases from J, with 14 bases between. DNA for the CDR3: TGTGCCAGCAGAGGGGAGCCCTTTGCAACTAATGAAAAACTGTTTTTT. Residues: CASRGEPFATNEKLFF.

The V gene is TRBV4-1, the J gene TRBJ1-5; D uncertain. The V and J ends lost 3 bases and 0 bases respectively, with 6 bases between them. The CDR3 covers 14 residues. In germline, CDR1 is MGHRA, CDR2 YSYEKL. The CDR3 protein is CASSHRYSNQPQHF. The CDR3 nucleotides are TGCGCCAGCAGCCATCGATATAGCAATCAGCCCCAGCATTTT.

The chain carries TRBV6-6 and TRBJ2-3; TRBD2 agrees at 10 bases. The CDR3 spans 15 residues. J lost 2 bases, V lost 5 bases, and 4 bases had no gene match. Germline CDR1 and CDR2: MNHNY and SVGAGI (reference sequence). The CDR3 DNA reads TGTGCCAGCAGTGCCAGCGGGGGGGTCACAGATACGCAGTATTTT. Translated: CASSASGGVTDTQYF.

The rearrangement joins TRBV28 to TRBJ1-1; the D gene is possibly TRBD1 (5 bases). The CDR3 covers 15 residues. V dropped 2 bases and J dropped 4 bases, with 14 bases sitting between them. CDR1 MDHEN and CDR2 SYDVKM come from the germline V gene. The CDR3 region is CASSLGFRVGTEAFF. The CDR3 DNA is TGTGCCAGCAGTTTAGGTTTCAGGGTTGGCACTGAAGCTTTCTTT.

The chain employs TRBV11-2 and TRBJ2-3; 7 bases match TRBD1. The J segment lost 1 base and the V segment lost 2 bases, leaving 3 bases of the junction unmatched. Germline CDR1 reads SGHAT; CDR2 reads FQNNGV. The CDR3 loop spans 15 amino acids. The CDR3 DNA sequence: TGTGCCAGCAGCTTACAGGGGGTGGGCACAGATACGCAGTATTTT. It specifies CASSLQGVGTDTQYF.

This chain connects TRBV6-5 to TRBJ1-2, with 8 bases lining up with TRBD1. The CDR3 consists of 16 residues. Germline V gene lookup returns CDR1 MNHEY and CDR2 SVGAGI. V dropped 2 bases and J dropped 4; count of bases not matched to a gene: 9. The CDR3 is CASSYLGQGAPYGYTF. CDR3 bases: TGTGCCAGCAGTTACCTCGGACAGGGCGCTCCCTATGGCTACACCTTC.

This clone came up once. CDR3 sequence (DNA): TGTGCCAGCAGCTCCCTCCGGGGTCAGCCCCAGCATTTT. Its protein is CASSSLRGQPQHF. This rearrangement joins TRBV7-9 to TRBJ1-5, with D uncertain. The CDR3 contains 13 residues. V was clipped by 4 bases and J by 6 bases, with 10 bases between them. Germline values: CDR1 SEHNR, CDR2 FQNEAQ (reference sequence).

This clone was seen just once. V gene TRBV2 combines with J gene TRBJ1-2; 9 bases are shared with TRBD1. The germline V gene has CDR1 SNHLY and CDR2 FYNNEI. The CDR3 has 14 amino acids. J gave up 6 bases and V 5 bases, and 7 bases lay outside the gene matches. This CDR3 is CASSTLGQGDGYTF. The CDR3 nucleotides are TGTGCCAGCAGTACTCTGGGACAGGGCGATGGCTACACCTTC.

The chain is built from TRBV7-3 and TRBJ2-5; 11 bases agree with TRBD1. The CDR3 extends over 14 amino acids. The V gene end was trimmed by 5 bases and the J gene end by 4 bases; junction bases not matched to a gene: 3. Germline V CDR1 and CDR2: SGHTA, FQGTGA. CDR3 sequence reads: CASSPDRGRETQYF. CDR3 coding DNA: TGTGCCAGCAGCCCGGACAGGGGGCGAGAGACCCAGTACTTC.

The V gene is TRBV25-1, the J gene TRBJ1-6; D possibly corresponds to TRBD1 (6 bases). Per germline, CDR1 MGHDK and CDR2 SYGVNS. Trimming stripped 1 base from V and 10 bases from J, with 11 bases between. CDR3 length: 14 amino acids. CDR3 loop: CASSESGARSPLHF. Written as DNA, the CDR3 is TGTGCCAGCAGTGAATCGGGGGCGCGCTCACCCCTCCACTTT.

The rearrangement links TRBV10-3 to TRBJ1-1; no firm D call. CDR1 is ENHRY, CDR2 SYGVKD, per germline. The ends were cut back, 7 bases at V and 0 bases at J, with 12 bases in the middle. The CDR3 totals 14 residues. Here the CDR3 DNA reads TGTGCCATCATGAGGACGGGAATGAACACTGAAGCTTTCTTT. Its translation is CAIMRTGMNTEAFF.

This rearrangement joins TRBV6-2 or TRBV6-3 to TRBJ2-6; D gene unclear. CDR3 length: 14 residues. CDR1 is MNHEY and CDR2 is SVGEGT in the germline V gene. V was clipped by 5 bases and J by 5 bases, with 10 bases between them. Here the CDR3 reads CASSGFGWANVLTF. In DNA, the CDR3 is TGTGCCAGCAGTGGGTTCGGCTGGGCCAACGTCCTGACTTTC.

The V gene is TRBV10-3, the J gene TRBJ2-2, with D possibly TRBD1 on 6 matching bases. The V gene's germline CDR1 is ENHRY and CDR2 SYGVKD. The V and J ends lost 6 bases and 2 bases respectively, with 10 bases between them. This CDR3 contains 14 residues. The CDR3 bases are TGTGCCATCAGAGGACAGATCAACACCGGGGAGCTGTTTTTT. This encodes CAIRGQINTGELFF.

V and J are TRBV25-1 and TRBJ2-7, with TRBD1 as a possible D gene (5 bases). Trimming shortened V by 2 bases and J by 2 bases, and 10 bases separated the two germline ends. The CDR3 length is 14 residues. Germline V gene sequence: CDR1 MGHDK, CDR2 SYGVNS. The CDR3 DNA reads TGTGCCAGCAGTGAAGGGCCCAGGGCCTACGAGCAGTACTTC. As protein: CASSEGPRAYEQYF.

V is TRBV30 and J is TRBJ1-5; D might be TRBD1 (5 bases). The length of the CDR3 is 15 residues. Germline lookup yields CDR1 GTSNPN and CDR2 SVGIG (reference sequence). The V end lost 2 bases, the J end lost 1 base, and 12 bases lay between the germline ends. CDR3 DNA: TGTGCCTGGAGTCTAGGGGAGACGAGCAATCAGCCCCAGCATTTT. Encoded protein: CAWSLGETSNQPQHF. Full variable domain (missing parts from reference TRBV30 and TRBJ1-5): SQTIHQWPATLVQPVGSPLSLECTVEGTSNPNLYWYRQAAGRGLQLLFYSVGIGQISSEVPQNLSASRPQDRQFILSSKKLLLSDSGFYLCAWSLGETSNQPQHFGDGTRLSIL.

V gene TRBV7-3 combines with J gene TRBJ2-1, with TRBD1 identical over 8 bases. From germline, CDR1 is SGHTA and CDR2 FQGTGA. The ends lost 2 bases at V and 0 bases at J; junction bases unmatched: 6. The CDR3 length is 17 residues. The CDR3 region is CASSLSGQGSSYNEQFF. DNA for the CDR3: TGTGCCAGCAGCTTATCCGGACAGGGAAGCTCCTACAATGAGCAGTTCTTC.